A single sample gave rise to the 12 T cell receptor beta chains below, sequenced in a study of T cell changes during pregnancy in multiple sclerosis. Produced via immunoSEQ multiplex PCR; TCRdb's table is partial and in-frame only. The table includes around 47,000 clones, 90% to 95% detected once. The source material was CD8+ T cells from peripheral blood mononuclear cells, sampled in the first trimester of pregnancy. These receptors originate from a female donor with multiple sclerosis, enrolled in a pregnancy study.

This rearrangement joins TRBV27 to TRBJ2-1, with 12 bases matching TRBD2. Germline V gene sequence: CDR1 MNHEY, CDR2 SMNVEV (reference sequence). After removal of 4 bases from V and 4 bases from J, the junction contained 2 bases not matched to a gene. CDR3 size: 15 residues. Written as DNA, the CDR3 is TGTGCCAGCAGTTCTAGCGGGAGGGGTTACAATGAGCAGTTCTTC. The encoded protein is CASSSSGRGYNEQFF.

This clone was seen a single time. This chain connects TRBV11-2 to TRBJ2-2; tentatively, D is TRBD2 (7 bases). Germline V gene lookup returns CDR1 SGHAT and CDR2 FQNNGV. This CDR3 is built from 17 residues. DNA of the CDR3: TGTGCAGCAGGGCTCGGGAGGCCCCGAGGGGGGACCGGGGAGCTGTTTTTT. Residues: CAAGLGRPRGGTGELFF.

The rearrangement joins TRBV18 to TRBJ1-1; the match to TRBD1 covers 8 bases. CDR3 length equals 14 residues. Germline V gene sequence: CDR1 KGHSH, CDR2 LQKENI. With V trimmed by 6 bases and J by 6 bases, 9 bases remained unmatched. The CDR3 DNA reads TGTGCCAGCTCTGTAAGTCAGGGACAGGCTGAAGCTTTCTTT. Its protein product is CASSVSQGQAEAFF.

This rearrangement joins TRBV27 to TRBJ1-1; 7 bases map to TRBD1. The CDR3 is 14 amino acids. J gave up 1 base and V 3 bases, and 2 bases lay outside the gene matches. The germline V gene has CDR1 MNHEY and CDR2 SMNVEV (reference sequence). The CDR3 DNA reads TGTGCCAGCAGTTTTGGGACAGCGAACACTGAAGCTTTCTTT. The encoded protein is CASSFGTANTEAFF.

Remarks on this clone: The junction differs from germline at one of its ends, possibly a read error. CDR3 DNA: TGTGCCAGCAGTCCTCCCTGGGGACAGTCCTATGGCTACACCTTC. Translated, it gives CASSPPWGQSYGYTF. This chain uses TRBV10-3 with TRBJ1-2, with 7 bases that match TRBD1. The CDR3 sequence is 15 residues long. Looked up from germline, CDR1 is ENHRY and CDR2 is SYGVKD.

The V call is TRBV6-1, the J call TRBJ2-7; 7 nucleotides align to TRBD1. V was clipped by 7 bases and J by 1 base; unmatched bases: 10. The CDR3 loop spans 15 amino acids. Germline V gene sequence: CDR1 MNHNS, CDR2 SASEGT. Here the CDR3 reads CASNTWDSFSYEQYF. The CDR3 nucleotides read TGTGCCAGCAACACCTGGGACAGTTTTTCCTACGAGCAGTACTTC.

The CDR3, as DNA: TGCAGCGTTGATGGGAGGGGACAGGGGCCCTACGAGCAGTACTTC. Its translation: CSVDGRGQGPYEQYF. V is TRBV29-1 and J is TRBJ2-7, with 10 positions matching TRBD1. Germline trimming cut 3 bases from V and 2 bases from J; bases unmatched to any gene: 7. The CDR3 runs to 15 residues. From germline, CDR1 is SQVTM and CDR2 ANQGSEA.

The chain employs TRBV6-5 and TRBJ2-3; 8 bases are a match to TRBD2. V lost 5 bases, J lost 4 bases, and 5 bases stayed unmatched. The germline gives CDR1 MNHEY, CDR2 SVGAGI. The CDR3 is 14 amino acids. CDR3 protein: CASSGNGGADTQYF. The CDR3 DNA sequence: TGTGCCAGCAGTGGGAACGGGGGGGCAGATACGCAGTATTTT.

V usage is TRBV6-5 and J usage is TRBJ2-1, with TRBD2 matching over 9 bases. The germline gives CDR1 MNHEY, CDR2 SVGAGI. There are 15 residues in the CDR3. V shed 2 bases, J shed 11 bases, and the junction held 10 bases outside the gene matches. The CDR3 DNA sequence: TGTGCCAGCAGTTACGGGACTAGCAGCCCCACGAAGCAGTTCTTC. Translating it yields CASSYGTSSPTKQFF.

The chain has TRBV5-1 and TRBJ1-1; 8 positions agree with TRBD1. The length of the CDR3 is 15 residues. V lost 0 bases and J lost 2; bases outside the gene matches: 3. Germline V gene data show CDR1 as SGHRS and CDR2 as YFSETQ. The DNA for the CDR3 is TGCGCCAGCAGCTTGGGGACAGGGATCAACACTGAAGCTTTCTTT. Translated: CASSLGTGINTEAFF.

In DNA, the CDR3 is TGTGCCAGCAGCTTATCCCCAGTCTACGAGCAGTACTTC. Translated: CASSLSPVYEQYF. The rearrangement links TRBV11-2 to TRBJ2-7; no firm D call. Trimming took 2 bases from V and 3 from J, leaving 8 bases between them. CDR1 and CDR2 (germline): SGHAT, FQNNGV. The CDR3 loop spans 13 amino acids. Based on the CDR3 plus reference TRBV11-2 and TRBJ2-7, the full variable domain is EAGVAQSPRYKIIEKRQSVAFWCNPISGHATLYWYQQILGQGPKLLIQFQNNGVVDDSQLPKDRFSAERLKGVDSTLKIQPAKLEDSAVYLCASSLSPVYEQYFGPGTRLTVT.

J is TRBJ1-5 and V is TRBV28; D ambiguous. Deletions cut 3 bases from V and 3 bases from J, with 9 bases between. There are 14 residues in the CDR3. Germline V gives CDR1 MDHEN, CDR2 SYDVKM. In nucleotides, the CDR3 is TGTGCCAGCAGTTTGGCCGGGATCAATCAGCCCCAGCATTTT. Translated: CASSLAGINQPQHF.